The 11 T cell receptor beta chains below come from one sample, sequenced in a study of blood T cells in healthy people across ages. It was with a sample-barcoded 5' primer and a J-beta primer mix that a second PCR of roughly 6 to 12 cycles was run. TCRdb recomputed calls from the 5' RACE reads with MiXCR, one row per CDR3 protein. The profile shows roughly 700,000 distinct CDR3 sequences, approximately 49% of them singletons. Input material: blood. The receptor source for this set is a woman aged 55-70 years in good health.

The chain is built from TRBV7-2 and TRBJ2-5, with 8 nucleotides matching TRBD2. The J call may be mistaken, given a closer DNA end match to TRBJ2-7. The CDR3 spans 16 residues. CDR1 and CDR2 (germline): SGHTA, FQGNSA. The CDR3 spells CASSSGTRGRTYEQYF. For the CDR3, the DNA is TGTGCCAGCAGCTCGGGGACTAGAGGGAGGACCTACGAGCAGTACTTC.

This clonotype was detected ten times or more. The chain uses TRBV4-3 and TRBJ2-1; D not resolved. There are 13 residues in the CDR3. Germline-derived CDR1 and CDR2 are LGHNA and YSLEER. V was shortened by 0 bases and J by 10 bases, with 10 bases between the two germline ends. CDR3 sequence: CASSQDLSGEQFF. In DNA, the CDR3 is TGCGCCAGCAGCCAAGATCTATCCGGCGAGCAGTTCTTC.

This chain connects TRBV5-1 to TRBJ2-1; D is perhaps TRBD1 (6 bases). Germline lookup yields CDR1 SGHRS and CDR2 YFSETQ. CDR3 size: 15 residues. V shed 4 bases and J shed 7 bases, with 18 bases lying between them. In nucleotides, the CDR3 is TGCGCCAGCAGCAAGGACAGACCAAATTCTAATGAGCAGTTCTTC. Encoded protein: CASSKDRPNSNEQFF.

The rearrangement links TRBV5-1 to TRBJ1-5, with 9 bases matching TRBD1. Germline CDR1 SGHRS, CDR2 YFSETQ. J was trimmed by 4 bases and V by 4 bases; bases with no gene match: 9. The CDR3 extends over 16 amino acids. The CDR3 is CASSPDTGGENQPQHF. CDR3 in DNA: TGCGCCAGCAGCCCAGACACAGGGGGCGAGAATCAGCCCCAGCATTTT.

This chain joins TRBV7-6 and TRBJ2-1; 9 bases match TRBD2. V was pared by 5 bases and J by 4 bases, with 15 bases of the junction left unmatched. Germline lookup yields CDR1 SGHVS and CDR2 FNYEAQ. The CDR3 contains 18 residues. CDR3 DNA sequence: TGTGCCAGCAGCGCTAGTACTTTAGCGGGAGTCCCTTACAATGAGCAGTTCTTC. Amino acids: CASSASTLAGVPYNEQFF.

This clonotype has more than one count but fewer than ten. This chain connects TRBV7-8 to TRBJ2-1; D may match TRBD1 or TRBD2 (5 bases each). Per germline, CDR1 SGHVS and CDR2 FQNEAQ. V gave up 1 base and J gave up 4 bases, with 8 bases separating them. The CDR3 runs to 14 residues. Here the CDR3 reads CASSLGGWYNEQFF. CDR3 in DNA: TGTGCCAGCAGCTTAGGGGGGTGGTACAATGAGCAGTTCTTC.

This clonotype was counted a few times. This chain links TRBV27 with TRBJ2-7, with D perhaps TRBD2 (5 bases). Trimming pared 8 bases from V and 0 bases from J, leaving 8 bases between. The CDR3 consists of 12 residues. Per the germline V gene, CDR1 is MNHEY and CDR2 is SMNVEV (reference sequence). The CDR3 nucleotides are TGTGCCAGCCGAGAGGGCTCCTACGAGCAGTACTTC. It translates to CASREGSYEQYF.

This clonotype was recorded a few times. The J gene is TRBJ2-3, the V gene TRBV29-1; TRBD2 aligns across 11 bases. Germline CDR1 is SQVTM and CDR2 is ANQGSEA. The J segment lost 2 bases and the V segment lost 7 bases, leaving 11 bases of the junction unmatched. The CDR3 totals 16 residues. DNA for the CDR3: TGCAGCGCCATGGGACTAGCGGCGGAATCCACAGATACGCAGTATTTT. Translating it yields CSAMGLAAESTDTQYF.

V and J are TRBV7-2 and TRBJ2-5; 7 positions agree with TRBD2. V lost 0 bases to trimming and J lost 2 bases; unmatched junction nucleotides: 6. CDR3 size: 16 residues. Germline V CDR1 and CDR2: SGHTA, FQGNSA. In nucleotides, the CDR3 is TGTGCCAGCAGCTTAGCGCTGACGGGAGGACAAGAGACCCAGTACTTC. Translation: CASSLALTGGQETQYF. Full variable domain (outside the CDR3, taken from reference TRBV7-2 and TRBJ2-5): GAGVSQSPSNKVTEKGKDVELRCDPISGHTALYWYRQSLGQGLEFLIYFQGNSAPDKSGLPSDRFSAERTGGSVSTLTIQRTQQEDSAVYLCASSLALTGGQETQYFGPGTRLLVL.

This clonotype was counted only a few times. The chain couples TRBV10-3 to TRBJ2-5, with unresolved D. The CDR3 runs 13 residues. Germline values: CDR1 ENHRY, CDR2 SYGVKD. V lost 4 bases, J lost 5 bases, and 11 bases lay in between. CDR3 nucleotides: TGTGCCATCAGTGGCTCGTATGGCGAGACCCAGTACTTC. Amino acid sequence: CAISGSYGETQYF.

This chain joins TRBV7-3 and TRBJ2-3; D gene unclear. V lost 5 bases to trimming and J lost 9 bases, with 12 bases between them. This CDR3 comprises 12 residues. Germline V gives CDR1 SGHTA, CDR2 FQGTGA. CDR3 coding DNA: TGTGCCAGCAGCCAGAATTCCGGGACGCAGTATTTT. Amino acids: CASSQNSGTQYF.